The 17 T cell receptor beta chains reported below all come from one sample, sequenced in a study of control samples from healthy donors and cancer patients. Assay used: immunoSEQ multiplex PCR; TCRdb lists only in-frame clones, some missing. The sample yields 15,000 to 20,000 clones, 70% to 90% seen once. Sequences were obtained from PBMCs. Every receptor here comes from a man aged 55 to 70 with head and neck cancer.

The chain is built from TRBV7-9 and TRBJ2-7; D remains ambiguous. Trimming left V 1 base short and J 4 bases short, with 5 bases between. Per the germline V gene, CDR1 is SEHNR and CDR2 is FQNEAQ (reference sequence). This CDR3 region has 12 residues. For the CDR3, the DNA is TGTGCCAGCAGCTTAGAAGCTTACGAGCAGTACTTC. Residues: CASSLEAYEQYF.

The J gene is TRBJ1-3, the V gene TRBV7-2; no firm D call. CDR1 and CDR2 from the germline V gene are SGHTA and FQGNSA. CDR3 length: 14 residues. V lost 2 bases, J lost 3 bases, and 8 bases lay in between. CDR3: CASSLRANGNTIYF. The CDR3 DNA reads TGTGCCAGCAGCTTACGGGCAAATGGAAACACCATATATTTT.

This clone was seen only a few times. In nucleotides, the CDR3 is TGTGCCAGCAGCTTAGGAGCGGGTGGCACCGGGGAGCTGTTTTTT. Translating it yields CASSLGAGGTGELFF. The rearrangement links TRBV5-6 to TRBJ2-2, with a possible D match to TRBD2 (6 bases). Germline CDR1 reads SGHDT; CDR2 reads YYEEEE. V lost 2 bases, J lost 4 bases, and 12 bases lay in between. There are 15 residues in the CDR3.

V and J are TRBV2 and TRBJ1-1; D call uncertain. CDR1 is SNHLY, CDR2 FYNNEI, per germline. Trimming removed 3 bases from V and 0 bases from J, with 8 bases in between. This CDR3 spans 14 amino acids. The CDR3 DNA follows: TGTGCCAGCAGTGAGACTACCGTGAACACTGAAGCTTTCTTT. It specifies CASSETTVNTEAFF.

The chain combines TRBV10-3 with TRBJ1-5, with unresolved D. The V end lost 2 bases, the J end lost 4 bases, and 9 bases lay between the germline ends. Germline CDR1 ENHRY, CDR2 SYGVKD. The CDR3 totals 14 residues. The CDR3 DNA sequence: TGTGCCATCAGTGAGGGGCAATCGAATCAGCCCCAGCATTTT. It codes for CAISEGQSNQPQHF.

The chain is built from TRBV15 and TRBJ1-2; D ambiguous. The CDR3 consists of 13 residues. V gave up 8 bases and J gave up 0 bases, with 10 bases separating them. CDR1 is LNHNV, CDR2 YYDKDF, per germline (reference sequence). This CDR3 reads CATQSDANYGYTF. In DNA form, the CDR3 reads TGTGCCACCCAATCTGACGCTAACTATGGCTACACCTTC.

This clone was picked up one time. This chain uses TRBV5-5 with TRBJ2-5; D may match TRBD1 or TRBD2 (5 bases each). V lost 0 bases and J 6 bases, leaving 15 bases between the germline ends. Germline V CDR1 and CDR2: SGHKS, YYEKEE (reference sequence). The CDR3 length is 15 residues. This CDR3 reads CASSLEVRGVQTQYF. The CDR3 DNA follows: TGTGCCAGCAGCTTGGAAGTGAGGGGAGTTCAGACCCAGTACTTC.

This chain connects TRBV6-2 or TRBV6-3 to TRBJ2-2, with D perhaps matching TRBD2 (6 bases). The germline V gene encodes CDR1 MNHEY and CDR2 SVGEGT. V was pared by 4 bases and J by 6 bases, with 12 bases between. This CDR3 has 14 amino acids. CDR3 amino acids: CASSSLAYAGELFF. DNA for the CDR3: TGTGCCAGCAGTTCCCTAGCGTACGCCGGGGAGCTGTTTTTT.

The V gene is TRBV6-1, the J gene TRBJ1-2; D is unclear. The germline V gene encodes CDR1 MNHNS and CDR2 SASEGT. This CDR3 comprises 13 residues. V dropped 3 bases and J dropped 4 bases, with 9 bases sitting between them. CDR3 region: CASSDRAAYGYTF. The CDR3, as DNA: TGTGCCAGCAGTGATCGGGCTGCCTATGGCTACACCTTC.

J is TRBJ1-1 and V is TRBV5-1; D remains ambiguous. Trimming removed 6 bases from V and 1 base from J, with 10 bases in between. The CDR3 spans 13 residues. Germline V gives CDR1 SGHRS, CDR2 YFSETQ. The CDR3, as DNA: TGCGCCAGCACTAAGTCGGAGAACACTGAAGCTTTCTTT. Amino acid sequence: CASTKSENTEAFF.

In nucleotides, the CDR3 is TGTGCCAGCAGTCTAGATCCCAGTCAGCCCCAGCATTTT. Translating it yields CASSLDPSQPQHF. J is TRBJ1-5 and V is TRBV6-5; no clear D gene. Germline V gene sequence: CDR1 MNHEY, CDR2 SVGAGI. V was shortened by 5 bases and J by 6 bases, with 11 bases between the two germline ends. This CDR3 comprises 13 residues.

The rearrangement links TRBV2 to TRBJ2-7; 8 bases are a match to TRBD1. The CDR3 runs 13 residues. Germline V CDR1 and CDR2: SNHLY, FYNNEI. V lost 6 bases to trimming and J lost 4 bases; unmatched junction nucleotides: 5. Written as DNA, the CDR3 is TGTGCCAGCAGGCGGACAGGGTGGTACGAGCAGTACTTC. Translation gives CASRRTGWYEQYF.

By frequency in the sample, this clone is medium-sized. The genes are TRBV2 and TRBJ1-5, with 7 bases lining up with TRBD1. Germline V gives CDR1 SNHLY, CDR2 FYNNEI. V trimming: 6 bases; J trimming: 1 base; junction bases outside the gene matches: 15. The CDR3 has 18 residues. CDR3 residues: CASRGTVLEGGSNQPQHF. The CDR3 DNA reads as TGTGCCAGCAGGGGGACAGTATTGGAAGGAGGGAGCAATCAGCCCCAGCATTTT.

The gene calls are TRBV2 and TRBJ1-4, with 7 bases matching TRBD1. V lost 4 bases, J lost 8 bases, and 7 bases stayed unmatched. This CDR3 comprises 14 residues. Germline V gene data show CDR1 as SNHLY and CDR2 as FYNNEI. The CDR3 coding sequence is TGTGCCAGCAGTGGGAGCAGGGGGGGAGAAAAACTGTTTTTT. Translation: CASSGSRGGEKLFF.

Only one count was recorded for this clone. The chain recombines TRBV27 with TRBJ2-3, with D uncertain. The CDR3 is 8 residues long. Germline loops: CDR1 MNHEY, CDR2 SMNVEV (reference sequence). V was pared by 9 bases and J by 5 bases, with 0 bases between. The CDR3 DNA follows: TGTGCCAGAGATACGCAGTATTTT. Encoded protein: CARDTQYF.

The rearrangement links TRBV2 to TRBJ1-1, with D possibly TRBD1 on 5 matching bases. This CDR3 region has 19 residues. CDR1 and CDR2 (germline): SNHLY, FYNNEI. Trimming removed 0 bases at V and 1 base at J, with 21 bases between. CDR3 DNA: TGTGCCAGCAGTGAAGCTCTTCGTCGGGGGATGAGACGGAACACTGAAGCTTTCTTT. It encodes CASSEALRRGMRRNTEAFF. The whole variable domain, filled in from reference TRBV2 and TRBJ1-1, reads EPEVTQTPSHQVTQMGQEVILRCVPISNHLYFYWYRQILGQKVEFLVSFYNNEISEKSEIFDDQFSVERPDGSNFTLKIRSTKLEDSAMYFCASSEALRRGMRRNTEAFFGQGTRLTVV.

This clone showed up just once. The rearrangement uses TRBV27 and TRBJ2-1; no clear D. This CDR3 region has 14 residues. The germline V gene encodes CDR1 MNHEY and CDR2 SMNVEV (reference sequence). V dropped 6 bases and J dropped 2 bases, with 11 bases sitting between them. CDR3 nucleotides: TGTGCCAGCAGGGCCCAGCCCCCCTACAATGAGCAGTTCTTC. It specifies CASRAQPPYNEQFF.